This TCR beta chain was obtained from a study of OX40 agonist ivuxolimab in advanced cancers. The ends lost 8 bases at V and 1 base at J; junction bases unmatched: 4. The CDR3 extends over 13 amino acids. Germline values: CDR1 MNHEY, CDR2 SVGAGI. Clones were read by immunoSEQ multiplex PCR, and TCRdb kept only the in-frame ones, dropping some. The data show about 69,000 clones, 80% to 90% seen once. The chain employs TRBV6-5 and TRBJ2-7; 8 bases map to TRBD1. The specimen comprised CD4+ or CD8+ T cells sorted from blood, sampled in a trial of the OX40 agonist ivuxolimab. This receptor was obtained from an adult with an advanced solid tumor such as melanoma, head and neck, liver or kidney cancer. CDR3 amino acids: CASSYRGSYEQYF. For the CDR3, the DNA is TGTGCCAGCTCGTACAGGGGGTCCTACGAGCAGTACTTC.